This T cell receptor beta chain was profiled in a study of early T cells in non-severe SARS-CoV-2 infection (dated by TCRdb to the early 2020s). General notes on the study: Because TCR sequencing was done on bulk RNA from unsorted whole blood, the alpha and beta chains could not be paired. Study-level results and caveats: VDJdb matching was skewed toward anti-spike CD8 responses, so virus-specific expansions were likely underestimated and private and CD4 specificities were missed.

The CDR3 sequence holds 16 residues, the cysteine and phenylalanine included. The sequence is cut down to CDR3 DNA, 48 bases in frame from base 1. The trim is 5 bases for V and 8 bases for J, with a gap of 22 bases between the germline ends. CDR1 and CDR2 are drawn from the germline V gene: MDHEN, SYDVKM. To prepare the library, 5' RACE was applied. TCRdb shows the sequencer as NextSeq 500. In the TCR library protocol, unique molecular identifiers were attached to individual cDNA molecules to correct for PCR bias and sequencing error. TCR alpha and beta chains were both sequenced, and the abundances of alpha and beta sequences in each sample were closely correlated with each other. For the original study's pipeline: V gene, J gene and CDR3 annotation of TCR sequences was performed with Decombinator V4. TCRs were defined as expanded if a significant change between any two time points was detected under a Poisson model with p below 0.0001. TCR abundances were normalised to the total number of TCRs sequenced per sample and expressed as counts per million. TRAV1-2 paired with TRAJ12, TRAJ20 or TRAJ33 defined MAIT TCRs, while TRAV10 paired with TRAJ18 defined iNKT TCRs. VDJdb, accessed 1 November 2021, was searched for CMV, EBV and SARS-CoV-2 annotated TCRs, with TCRs annotated for multiple antigens excluded. The raw public data were reprocessed by TCRdb itself: fastp quality trimming at Q25, MiXCR clonotype calling, in-frame beta chains only. Entries that share a CDR3 protein sequence are merged under the most common genes and DNA. TCRdb, not the authors, supplied the V and J calls. Here the sample has about 67,000 distinct CDR3 sequences; 9% to 10% occur a single time. The leading ten clones occupy around 15% of the sample.

This was a case-control study nested in a cohort of healthcare workers in London, UK, who had nasopharyngeal swab PCR tests and blood samples taken every week. Healthcare workers were recruited during the week of the UK lockdown, between 23 and 31 March 2020, and followed weekly for up to 16 weeks. There are a few counts of this clonotype. Its antigen is still unknown. Base qualities are not recorded, but no much larger clone differs from it by a single base. The chain employs TRBV28 and TRBJ2-4, with the D segment identity uncertain. Sequences were derived from whole blood, sampled at baseline. The sequence was obtained from an adult who was a healthcare worker with PCR-confirmed SARS-CoV-2 infection or an uninfected control (not recorded which). The CDR3 sequence is CASSLPDIYRRDIQYF. The DNA sequence reads TGTGCCAGCAGTCTCCCCGATATATACCGAAGGGACATTCAGTACTTC.